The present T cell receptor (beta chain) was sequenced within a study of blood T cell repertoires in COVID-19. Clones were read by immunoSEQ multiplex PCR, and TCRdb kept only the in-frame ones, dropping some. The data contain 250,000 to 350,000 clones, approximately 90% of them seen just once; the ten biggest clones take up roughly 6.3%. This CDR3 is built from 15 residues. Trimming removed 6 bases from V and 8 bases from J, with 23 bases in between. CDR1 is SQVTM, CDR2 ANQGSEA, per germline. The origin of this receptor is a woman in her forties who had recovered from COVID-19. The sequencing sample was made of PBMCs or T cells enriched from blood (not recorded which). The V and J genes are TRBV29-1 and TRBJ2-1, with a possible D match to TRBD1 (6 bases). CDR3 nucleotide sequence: TGCAGCGTCTGGCCCGGGACACTTAAGGGTGATGAGCAGTTCTTC. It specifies CSVWPGTLKGDEQFF.